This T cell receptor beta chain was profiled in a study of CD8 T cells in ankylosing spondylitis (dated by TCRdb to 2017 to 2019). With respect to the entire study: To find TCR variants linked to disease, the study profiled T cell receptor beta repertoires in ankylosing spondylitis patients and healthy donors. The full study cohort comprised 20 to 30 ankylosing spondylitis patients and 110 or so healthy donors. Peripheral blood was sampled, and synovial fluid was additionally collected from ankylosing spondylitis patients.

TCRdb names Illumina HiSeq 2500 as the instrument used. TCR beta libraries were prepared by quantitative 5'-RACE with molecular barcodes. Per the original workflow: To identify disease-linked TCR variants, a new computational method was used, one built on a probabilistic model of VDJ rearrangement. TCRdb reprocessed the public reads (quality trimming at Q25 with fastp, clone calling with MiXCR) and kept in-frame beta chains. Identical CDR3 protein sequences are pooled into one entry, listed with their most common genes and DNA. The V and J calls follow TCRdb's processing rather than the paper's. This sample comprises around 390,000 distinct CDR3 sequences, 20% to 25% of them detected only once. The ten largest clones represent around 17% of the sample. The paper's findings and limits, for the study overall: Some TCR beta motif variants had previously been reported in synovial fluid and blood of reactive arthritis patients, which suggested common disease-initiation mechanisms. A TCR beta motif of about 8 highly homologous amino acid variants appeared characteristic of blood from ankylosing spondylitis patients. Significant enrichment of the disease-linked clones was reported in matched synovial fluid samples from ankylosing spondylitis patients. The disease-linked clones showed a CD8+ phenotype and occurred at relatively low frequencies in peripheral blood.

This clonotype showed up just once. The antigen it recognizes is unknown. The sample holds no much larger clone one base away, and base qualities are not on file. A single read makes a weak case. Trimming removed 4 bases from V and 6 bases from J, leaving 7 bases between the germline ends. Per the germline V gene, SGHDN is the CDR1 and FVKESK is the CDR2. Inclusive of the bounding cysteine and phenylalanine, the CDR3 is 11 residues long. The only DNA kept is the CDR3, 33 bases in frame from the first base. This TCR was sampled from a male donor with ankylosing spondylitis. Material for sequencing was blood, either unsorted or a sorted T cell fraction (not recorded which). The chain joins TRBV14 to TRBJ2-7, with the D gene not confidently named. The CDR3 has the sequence CASSLAREQYF. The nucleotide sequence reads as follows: TGTGCCAGCAGCCTCGCCCGCGAGCAGTACTTC. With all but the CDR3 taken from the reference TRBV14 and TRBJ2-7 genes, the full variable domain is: EAGVTQFPSHSVIEKGQTVTLRCDPISGHDNLYWYRRVMGKEIKFLLHFVKESKQDESGMPNNRFLAERTGGTYSTLKVQPAELEDSGVYFCASSLAREQYFGPGTRLTVT.